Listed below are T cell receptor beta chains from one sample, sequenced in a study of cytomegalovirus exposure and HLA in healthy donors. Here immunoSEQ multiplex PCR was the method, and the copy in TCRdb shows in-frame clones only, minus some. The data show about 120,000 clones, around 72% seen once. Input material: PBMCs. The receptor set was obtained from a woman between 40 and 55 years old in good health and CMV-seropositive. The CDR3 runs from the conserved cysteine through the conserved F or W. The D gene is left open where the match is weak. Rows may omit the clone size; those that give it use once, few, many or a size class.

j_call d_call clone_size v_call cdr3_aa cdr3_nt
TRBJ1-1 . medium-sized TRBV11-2 CASRTQTEAFF TGTGCCAGCAGGACTCAGACTGAAGCTTTCTTT
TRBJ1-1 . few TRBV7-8 CASSSRQIMNTEAFF TGTGCCAGCAGCTCCCGACAGATCATGAACACTGAAGCTTTCTTT
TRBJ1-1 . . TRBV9 CASSPRRMNTEAFF TGTGCCAGCAGCCCTCGGCGGATGAACACTGAAGCTTTCTTT
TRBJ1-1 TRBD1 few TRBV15 CATSRDPHRGTEAFF TGTGCCACCAGCAGAGATCCGCACAGGGGCACTGAAGCTTTCTTT
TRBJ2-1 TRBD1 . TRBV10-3 CATRTGTGVDEQFF TGTGCCACCCGAACCGGGACAGGGGTCGATGAGCAGTTCTTC
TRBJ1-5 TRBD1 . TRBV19 CASSIIETGRKPQHF TGTGCCAGTAGTATCATCGAGACAGGGAGAAAGCCCCAGCATTTT
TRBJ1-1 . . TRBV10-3 CAISELARSQAFF TGTGCCATCAGTGAATTGGCCCGCTCCCAGGCTTTCTTT
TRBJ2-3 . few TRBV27 CASRLAGDTQYF TGTGCCAGCAGACTAGCAGGAGATACGCAGTATTTT
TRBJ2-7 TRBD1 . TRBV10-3 CAISGQGDWQYF TGTGCCATCAGTGGACAGGGAGATTGGCAGTACTTC
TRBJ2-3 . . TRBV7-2 CASSLALVGSDTQYF TGTGCCAGCAGCTTAGCTCTTGTGGGCTCAGATACGCAGTATTTT
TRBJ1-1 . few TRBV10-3 CAISDSGGTEAFF TGTGCCATCAGTGACTCAGGAGGGACTGAAGCTTTCTTT
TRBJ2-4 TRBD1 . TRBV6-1 CASRTGKNIQYF TGTGCCAGCAGGACAGGGAAGAACATTCAGTACTTC
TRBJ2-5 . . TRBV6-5 CASSRGSLGETQYF TGTGCCAGCAGTCGGGGTTCCCTGGGAGAGACCCAGTACTTC
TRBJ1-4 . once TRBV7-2 CASSPGGTTNEKLFF TGTGCCAGCAGCCCGGGAGGAACAACTAATGAAAAACTGTTTTTT
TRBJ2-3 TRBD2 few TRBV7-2 CASGRGGGTDTQYF TGTGCCAGCGGGCGGGGGGGAGGGACAGATACGCAGTATTTT
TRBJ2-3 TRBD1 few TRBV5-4 CASSLGGTGAPDTQYF TGTGCCAGCAGCTTGGGAGGGACAGGGGCTCCAGATACGCAGTATTTT
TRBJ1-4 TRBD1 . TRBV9 CASSVGQGGEKLFF TGTGCCAGCAGCGTAGGACAGGGGGGTGAAAAACTGTTTTTT
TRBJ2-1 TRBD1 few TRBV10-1 CASSGPPDRGDEQFF TGCGCCAGCAGTGGGCCCCCGGACAGGGGTGATGAGCAGTTCTTC
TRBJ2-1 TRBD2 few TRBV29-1 CSVRRLAGEQFF TGCAGCGTGAGACGACTAGCCGGCGAGCAGTTCTTC
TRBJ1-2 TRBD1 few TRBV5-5 CASSTGDRGPHYGYTF TGTGCCAGCAGCACGGGGGACAGGGGGCCGCACTATGGCTACACCTTC
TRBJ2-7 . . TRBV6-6 CASSYSRGYEQYF TGTGCCAGCAGTTACTCGAGAGGGTACGAGCAGTACTTC
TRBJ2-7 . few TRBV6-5 CASSQGGRDEQYF TGTGCCAGCAGCCAAGGGGGGAGGGACGAGCAGTACTTC